This T cell receptor beta chain was documented in a study of patients and donors after allogeneic stem cell transplantation. V lost 5 bases to trimming and J lost 5 bases, with 15 bases between them. The CDR3 covers 15 residues. CDR1 is MNHEY, CDR2 SVGEGT, per germline. The table lists this clonotype with a few counts. TCRdb independently ran MiXCR on the RT-PCR reads; one entry per CDR3 protein. This sample has 150,000 to 200,000 distinct CDR3 sequences; 35% to 50% occur once, and the top ten carry 33%. This sequence originates from a human donor who was either an allogeneic HSCT recipient or a stem cell or donor lymphocyte infusion donor (not recorded which). It is not recorded whose cells these are; they may come from a transplant donor. Sample: blood, either unsorted or a sorted T cell fraction (not recorded which). The V and J genes are TRBV6-2 or TRBV6-3 and TRBJ1-4; D gene uncertain. The CDR3 is CASSDLDTQNEKLFF. Written as DNA, the CDR3 is TGTGCCAGCAGTGATCTCGACACCCAGAATGAAAAACTGTTTTTT.